Following are 32 T cell receptor beta chains from one sample sequenced in a study of blood T cell repertoires in COVID-19. The assay was immunoSEQ multiplex PCR, and TCRdb's table has in-frame clones only and misses some. The sample contains around 60,000 clones, around 87% of which appear only once. The specimen sequenced was peripheral blood. The receptors derive from a man aged 55 to 70 with active COVID-19.

The chain couples TRBV7-2 to TRBJ2-6; D is ambiguous. Germline CDR1 SGHTA, CDR2 FQGNSA. Deletions cut 5 bases from V and 0 bases from J, with 8 bases between. The length of the CDR3 is 15 residues. The CDR3 region has the DNA TGTGCCAGCAGCCCAAGCGTCTCTGGGGCCAACGTCCTGACTTTC. Translated, it gives CASSPSVSGANVLTF.

This clone has only a few counts. This chain uses TRBV28 with TRBJ1-4; TRBD1 matches 7 bases. In germline, CDR1 is MDHEN, CDR2 SYDVKM. Losses at the gene ends were 6 bases for V and 8 bases for J; bases not matched to a gene: 6. This CDR3 has 13 residues. CDR3 in amino acids: CASRKGAREKLFF. In nucleotides, the CDR3 is TGTGCCAGCAGGAAGGGGGCGAGGGAAAAACTGTTTTTT. Combining the CDR3 with reference TRBV28 and TRBJ1-4 gives the whole variable domain DVKVTQSSRYLVKRTGEKVFLECVQDMDHENMFWYRQDPGLGLRLIYFSYDVKMKEKGDIPEGYSVSREKKERFSLILESASTNQTSMYLCASRKGAREKLFFGSGTQLSVL.

V usage is TRBV7-2 and J usage is TRBJ1-6; TRBD1 might be the D (6 bases). Germline CDR1 reads SGHTA; CDR2 reads FQGNSA. V was shortened by 3 bases and J by 7 bases, with 7 bases between the two germline ends. CDR3 length: 13 residues. CDR3 nucleotide sequence: TGTGCCAGCAGCTTCACAGGGAATTCACCCCTCCACTTT. Its protein is CASSFTGNSPLHF.

This clone has just a few counts. The chain uses TRBV6-2 or TRBV6-3 and TRBJ2-5, with 7 bases lining up with TRBD1. The germline gives CDR1 MNHEY, CDR2 SVGEGT. The CDR3 totals 14 residues. Germline trimming cut 5 bases from V and 2 bases from J; bases unmatched to any gene: 5. CDR3 nucleotide sequence: TGTGCCAGCAGTCAAACAGGGGTTCAAGAGACCCAGTACTTC. Its translation: CASSQTGVQETQYF.

J is TRBJ2-7 and V is TRBV11-2; D perhaps matches TRBD2 (5 bases). Deletions cut 1 base from V and 0 bases from J, with 10 bases between. The CDR3 runs 15 residues. The V gene's germline CDR1 is SGHAT and CDR2 FQNNGV. DNA for the CDR3: TGTGCCAGCAGCTTAGGAGGAGGTTACTCCTACGAGCAGTACTTC. Its protein product is CASSLGGGYSYEQYF. The whole variable domain, remainder taken from reference TRBV11-2 and TRBJ2-7, is EAGVAQSPRYKIIEKRQSVAFWCNPISGHATLYWYQQILGQGPKLLIQFQNNGVVDDSQLPKDRFSAERLKGVDSTLKIQPAKLEDSAVYLCASSLGGGYSYEQYFGPGTRLTVT.

V gene TRBV3-1 (or the pseudogene TRBV3-2) combines with J gene TRBJ2-7; 9 bases line up with TRBD2. V lost 1 base to trimming and J lost 3 bases; unmatched junction nucleotides: 10. Per the germline V gene, CDR1 is LGHDT and CDR2 is YNNKEL (reference sequence). The CDR3 loop spans 17 amino acids. CDR3 in DNA: TGTGCCAGCAGCCAAGCCCTCTCCGGGACTAGCCTCTACGAGCAGTACTTC. It is translated as CASSQALSGTSLYEQYF.

This sequence joins TRBV5-5 and TRBJ1-5, with D unresolved. With 0 bases removed from V and 6 bases from J, the gap between germline ends came to 10 bases. Germline CDR1 SGHKS, CDR2 YYEKEE (reference sequence). The CDR3 consists of 14 residues. This chain's CDR3 is CASSLDAGSQPQHF. The CDR3 nucleotides are TGTGCCAGCAGCTTGGACGCCGGGAGTCAGCCCCAGCATTTT. The variable domain in full, with the rest retrieved from reference TRBV5-5 and TRBJ1-5, is DAGVTQSPTHLIKTRGQQVTLRCSPISGHKSVSWYQQVLGQGPQFIFQYYEKEERGRGNFPDRFSARQFPNYSSELNVNALLLGDSALYLCASSLDAGSQPQHFGDGTRLSIL.

Here the CDR3 DNA reads TGTGCCAGTAGTAAGGGACAGCGCACAGATACGCAGTATTTT. This encodes CASSKGQRTDTQYF. The chain couples TRBV19 to TRBJ2-3; 7 bases are a match to TRBD1. This CDR3 has 14 residues. Germline-derived CDR1 and CDR2 are LNHDA and SQIVND (reference sequence). The trim removed 4 bases at V and 1 base at J, leaving 2 bases unmatched.

The chain employs TRBV7-6 and TRBJ1-1; 7 positions match TRBD1. The V and J ends lost 0 bases and 2 bases, in that order; junction bases with no gene match: 12. The CDR3 length is 18 residues. The V gene's germline CDR1 is SGHVS and CDR2 FNYEAQ. The CDR3 here is CASSLAVATGYYNTEAFF. The CDR3 nucleotides are TGTGCCAGCAGCTTAGCTGTCGCGACAGGGTATTATAACACTGAAGCTTTCTTT.

As regards this clone: Compared with germline, one end of the junction differs, possibly owing to a read error. This same CDR3 is encoded by further DNA sequences in the sample. The chain links TRBV28 to TRBJ2-3, with TRBD2 matching 9 bases. Per germline, CDR1 MDHEN and CDR2 SYDVKM. This CDR3 comprises 15 residues. The CDR3 reads CASSLRGGGTDTQYF. In DNA form, the CDR3 reads TGTGCCAGCAGTTTGCGGGGGGGAGGCACAGATACACAGTATTTT.

This clone was detected a few times. The rearrangement joins TRBV2 to TRBJ2-1, with a weak D call TRBD1 (6 bases). Germline V CDR1 and CDR2: SNHLY, FYNNEI. The ends were cut back, 6 bases at V and 1 base at J, with 16 bases in the middle. The CDR3 loop spans 16 amino acids. For the CDR3, the DNA is TGTGCCAGCAGACAAAGGACAGCCTCTTCCTACAATGAGCAGTTCTTC. Translation gives CASRQRTASSYNEQFF.

This clone has more than one count but fewer than ten. This chain uses TRBV6-6 with TRBJ2-5; the match to TRBD2 covers 7 bases. The CDR3 covers 14 residues. J gave up 3 bases and V 6 bases, and 7 bases lay outside the gene matches. The V gene's germline CDR1 is MNHNY and CDR2 SVGAGI (reference sequence). In nucleotides, the CDR3 is TGTGCCAGCAGACTGATAAGCGGGAAAGAGACCCAGTACTTC. It translates to CASRLISGKETQYF.

The gene calls are TRBV5-1 and TRBJ1-4; a possible D gene is TRBD1 (5 bases). CDR1 and CDR2 (germline): SGHRS, YFSETQ. The V and J ends lost 6 bases and 3 bases respectively, with 9 bases between them. CDR3 length: 13 amino acids. CDR3 sequence (DNA): TGCGCCAGCAATCAGGGCCCTAATGAAAAACTGTTTTTT. It codes for CASNQGPNEKLFF. The variable domain in full, completed from reference TRBV5-1 and TRBJ1-4, reads KAGVTQTPRYLIKTRGQQVTLSCSPISGHRSVSWYQQTPGQGLQFLFEYFSETQRNKGNFPGRFSGRQFSNSRSEMNVSTLELGDSALYLCASNQGPNEKLFFGSGTQLSVL.

The gene calls are TRBV2 and TRBJ2-1; D remains ambiguous. CDR1 is SNHLY, CDR2 FYNNEI, per germline. V lost 1 base to trimming and J lost 8 bases, with 9 bases between them. CDR3 length equals 13 residues. This CDR3 is CASSEDLRYEQFF. CDR3 sequence (DNA): TGTGCCAGCAGTGAAGATTTGCGGTATGAGCAGTTCTTC.

The chain joins TRBV28 to TRBJ2-6; unclear D gene. This CDR3 has 17 residues. Germline loops: CDR1 MDHEN, CDR2 SYDVKM. Trimming took off 8 bases at V and 0 bases at J, with 17 bases between the two ends. Written as DNA, the CDR3 is TGTGCCAGCCTTACCCTTTTGGGCCCCTCTGGGGCCAACGTCCTGACTTTC. As protein: CASLTLLGPSGANVLTF.

V is TRBV12-3 or TRBV12-4 and J is TRBJ2-3, with 8 bases identical to TRBD1. There are 13 residues in the CDR3. V gave up 7 bases and J gave up 6 bases; unmatched junction bases: 6. CDR3 in DNA: TGTGCCAGCATGGCGACAGGGGCGGATACGCAGTATTTT. Translating gives CASMATGADTQYF.

CDR3 nucleotide sequence: TGTGCCAGCAGCTTAGGGCGGAGGAAAGAGACCCAGTACTTC. It encodes CASSLGRRKETQYF. The rearrangement uses TRBV7-8 and TRBJ2-5; the D gene is possibly TRBD2 (5 bases). The V end was cut by 1 base, the J end by 3 bases, with 9 bases between. The CDR3 totals 14 residues. CDR1 and CDR2 from the germline V gene are SGHVS and FQNEAQ.

The rearrangement uses TRBV29-1 and TRBJ1-2; unclear D gene. V lost 7 bases to trimming and J lost 7 bases, with 13 bases between them. The CDR3 contains 11 residues. The germline V gene has CDR1 SQVTM and CDR2 ANQGSEA. CDR3 loop: CSGLRGGGYTF. CDR3 nucleotides: TGCAGCGGGTTACGCGGAGGTGGCTACACCTTC. Full variable domain (missing parts from reference TRBV29-1 and TRBJ1-2): SAVISQKPSRDICQRGTSLTIQCQVDSQVTMMFWYRQQPGQSLTLIATANQGSEATYESGFVIDKFPISRPNLTFSTLTVSNMSPEDSSIYLCSGLRGGGYTFGSGTRLTVV.

The CDR3 DNA sequence: TGTGCCAGCAGCCAGAGCACAGGGCCGACCCAGTACTTC. As protein: CASSQSTGPTQYF. V gene TRBV3-1 (or the pseudogene TRBV3-2) combines with J gene TRBJ2-5, with D tentatively TRBD1 (6 bases). In germline, CDR1 is LGHDT, CDR2 YNNKEL (reference sequence). The V end was cut by 3 bases, the J end by 7 bases, with 12 bases between. The CDR3 has 13 residues.

The chain is built from TRBV24-1 and TRBJ1-1; D unclear. This CDR3 has 14 amino acids. In germline, CDR1 is KGHDR, CDR2 SFDVKD. Between the trimmed V and J ends, which lost 3 bases and 0 bases, there was a span of 7 bases. CDR3 in amino acids: CATSDSRVNTEAFF. The CDR3 DNA sequence: TGTGCCACCAGTGATAGCCGGGTGAACACTGAAGCTTTCTTT.

This clone has just a few counts. The chain has TRBV4-1 and TRBJ1-1; perhaps TRBD1 as D (5 bases). The CDR3 length is 14 residues. V shed 2 bases and J shed 4 bases, with 11 bases lying between them. Germline values: CDR1 MGHRA, CDR2 YSYEKL. CDR3 protein: CASSQPGFGTEAFF. CDR3 nucleotide sequence: TGCGCCAGCAGCCAACCAGGGTTTGGCACTGAAGCTTTCTTT.

The V call is TRBV5-1, the J call TRBJ2-3; possible D gene TRBD2, 5 bases. This CDR3 contains 15 residues. V dropped 0 bases and J dropped 6 bases, with 14 bases sitting between them. Germline V gene data show CDR1 as SGHRS and CDR2 as YFSETQ. CDR3: CASSLAVGVSDTQYF. The DNA of the CDR3 is TGCGCCAGCAGCTTGGCGGTGGGAGTCTCGGATACGCAGTATTTT. The full variable domain, in which reference TRBV5-1 and TRBJ2-3 provide the parts outside the CDR3, is KAGVTQTPRYLIKTRGQQVTLSCSPISGHRSVSWYQQTPGQGLQFLFEYFSETQRNKGNFPGRFSGRQFSNSRSEMNVSTLELGDSALYLCASSLAVGVSDTQYFGPGTRLTVL.

The V call is TRBV20-1, the J call TRBJ1-5; D not certain. V lost 3 bases to trimming and J lost 0 bases, with 18 bases between them. The CDR3 consists of 17 residues. Germline V gene sequence: CDR1 DFQATT, CDR2 SNEGSKA (reference sequence). In DNA, the CDR3 is TGCAGTGCTAGTCCTCACTTTGGAGAGTATAGCAATCAGCCCCAGCATTTT. The encoded protein is CSASPHFGEYSNQPQHF.

The J gene is TRBJ2-5, the V gene TRBV7-9; D might be TRBD1 (7 bases). The length of the CDR3 is 15 residues. The V end was cut by 0 bases, the J end by 5 bases, with 13 bases between. In germline, CDR1 is SEHNR, CDR2 FQNEAQ (reference sequence). CDR3 sequence: CASSLAQGGWETQYF. The CDR3 DNA is TGTGCCAGCAGCTTAGCGCAGGGGGGTTGGGAGACCCAGTACTTC.

This clone was recorded only once. The CDR3 spells CAIPVRTNTGELFF. CDR3 nucleotides: TGTGCCATACCAGTAAGAACGAACACCGGGGAGCTGTTTTTT. The J gene is TRBJ2-2, the V gene TRBV6-5; D is unresolved. This CDR3 contains 14 residues. Trimming stripped 10 bases from V and 0 bases from J, with 12 bases between. Germline loops: CDR1 MNHEY, CDR2 SVGAGI.

The rearrangement joins TRBV15 to TRBJ2-4; no clear D. The CDR3 has 14 residues. Germline assignment: CDR1 LNHNV and CDR2 YYDKDF (reference sequence). V was trimmed by 2 bases and J by 9 bases, leaving 14 bases between them. CDR3 region: CATSRPTQASIQYF. The DNA of the CDR3 is TGTGCCACCAGCAGACCTACCCAGGCCAGCATTCAGTACTTC.

The J gene is TRBJ2-5, the V gene TRBV29-1, with TRBD2 matching over 8 bases. This CDR3 is 15 amino acids long. The V segment lost 8 bases and the J segment 1 base; nucleotides outside the gene matches: 12. CDR1 SQVTM and CDR2 ANQGSEA come from the germline V gene. The CDR3 nucleotides are TGCAGCACCCGGCTAAGACTAGCGATCCAAGAGACCCAGTACTTC. Its translation: CSTRLRLAIQETQYF.

The CDR3 region is CASSESSLADLNTGELFF. In nucleotides, the CDR3 is TGCGCCAGCAGTGAGTCGAGTCTAGCGGACCTGAATACCGGGGAGCTGTTTTTT. The rearrangement uses TRBV10-1 and TRBJ2-2; 7 bases map to TRBD2. Trimming cost V 0 bases and J 5 bases; bases outside gene matches: 12. Germline V gives CDR1 WNHNN, CDR2 SYGVQD (reference sequence). The CDR3 spans 18 residues.

V usage is TRBV27 and J usage is TRBJ2-7; TRBD2 matches at 11 bases. Trimming at V came to 4 bases and at J to 6 bases, leaving 20 bases not matched to a gene. Germline lookup yields CDR1 MNHEY and CDR2 SMNVEV (reference sequence). This CDR3 region has 19 residues. DNA of the CDR3: TGTGCCAGCAGTTACCCAACTAGCGGGAGAGGGCCATTGCGAACCGAGCAGTACTTC. It encodes CASSYPTSGRGPLRTEQYF.

This clone has only one observation. This sequence joins TRBV24-1 and TRBJ2-3; 8 bases match TRBD1. The CDR3 extends over 16 amino acids. Germline CDR1 and CDR2: KGHDR and SFDVKD. With V trimmed by 5 bases and J by 2 bases, 8 bases remained unmatched. CDR3 nucleotide sequence: TGTGCCACCAGTGCTACCGGACAGGGATCCACAGATACGCAGTATTTT. This encodes CATSATGQGSTDTQYF.

This clone came up once. The chain has TRBV5-4 and TRBJ1-4; the match to TRBD1 covers 7 bases. Germline lookup yields CDR1 SGHNT and CDR2 YYREEE (reference sequence). The CDR3 length is 16 residues. V lost 0 bases, J lost 0 bases, and 2 bases stayed unmatched. The CDR3 protein is CASSLGDRSTNEKLFF. Here the CDR3 DNA reads TGTGCCAGCAGCTTGGGGGACAGATCAACTAATGAAAAACTGTTTTTT.

The chain has TRBV30 and TRBJ1-5; D gene ambiguous. This CDR3 region has 13 residues. Germline loops: CDR1 GTSNPN, CDR2 SVGIG (reference sequence). V was pared by 2 bases and J by 3 bases, with 8 bases between. The chain's CDR3 is CAWSQDPNQPQHF. CDR3 DNA: TGTGCCTGGAGTCAGGATCCCAATCAGCCCCAGCATTTT.